These 2 T cell receptor beta chains were sequenced from one sample in a study of beta chain features in type 1 diabetes. Investigators reverse transcribed all isolated RNA, so they sequenced expressed TCRB transcripts. TCRdb's copy holds only in-frame clones and misses some; the assay was immunoSEQ multiplex PCR. This table holds about 620,000 clones, around 15% found once. Specimen: naive CD4+ T cells from blood. The receptors were sampled from a man between 18 and 29 years old in good health.

This clone was picked up a small number of times. The rearrangement links TRBV7-9 to TRBJ2-5; tentatively, D is TRBD1 or TRBD2 (7 bases each). V lost 5 bases to trimming and J lost 5 bases, with 21 bases between them. The germline V gene encodes CDR1 SEHNR and CDR2 FQNEAQ (reference sequence). The CDR3 has 16 residues. CDR3 protein: CASSRQGGRRVETQYF. The CDR3 bases are TGTGCCAGCAGCCGCCAGGGGGGGCGCAGGGTGGAGACCCAGTACTTC.

The gene calls are TRBV7-7 and TRBJ2-7; 8 bases are shared with TRBD1. The CDR3 extends over 15 amino acids. Trimming removed 1 base from V and 6 bases from J; junction bases left unmatched: 8. Per germline, CDR1 SSHAT and CDR2 FNYEAQ (reference sequence). The CDR3 loop reads CASSLGQGASSEQYF. CDR3 DNA: TGTGCCAGCAGCTTAGGTCAGGGGGCGTCGTCCGAGCAGTACTTC.